These 9 T cell receptor beta chains were all obtained from the same sample, sequenced in a study of siplizumab effects on memory and regulatory T cells. The method was immunoSEQ multiplex PCR; TCRdb's version includes in-frame clones alone and lacks a portion of them. The sample lists roughly 120,000 clones, around 94% occurring once. The sequencing input was non-Treg CD4+ T cells sorted from blood. The receptors were sampled from a human donor in good health.

The chain's CDR3 is CASSTSNCGETGELFF. The CDR3 DNA reads TGTGCCAGCAGCACGTCCAACTGTGGAGAAACCGGGGAGCTGTTTTTT. The V and J genes are TRBV21-1 and TRBJ2-2; the table's D call TRBD2 went unverified against the DNA. TRBV21-1 is given as a pseudogene. The CDR3 covers 16 residues.

This sequence joins TRBV7-9 and TRBJ2-7; 9 bases are a match to TRBD1. This CDR3 has 15 residues. Germline V gene data show CDR1 as SEHNR and CDR2 as FQNEAQ (reference sequence). After removal of 5 bases from V and 4 bases from J, the junction contained 9 bases not matched to a gene. CDR3 nucleotides: TGTGCCAGCAGCGCTTACCGGGACAGGGTATACGAGCAGTACTTC. Encoded protein: CASSAYRDRVYEQYF.

The J gene is TRBJ1-5, the V gene TRBV6-1; TRBD1 is a possible D gene (6 bases). V lost 5 bases and J lost 5, with 10 bases in between. This CDR3 is 13 amino acids long. In germline, CDR1 is MNHNS, CDR2 SASEGT. The CDR3 bases are TGTGCCAGCAGTAGGACAGCAGATCAGCCCCAGCATTTT. Protein product: CASSRTADQPQHF.

The rearrangement links TRBV6-5 to TRBJ1-3; TRBD1 aligns across 10 bases. CDR1 and CDR2 (germline): MNHEY, SVGAGI. J gave up 0 bases and V 5 bases, and 1 base lay outside the gene matches. CDR3 size: 15 residues. This CDR3 is CASSRQGASGNTIYF. CDR3 bases: TGTGCCAGCAGTCGACAGGGGGCCTCTGGAAACACCATATATTTT.

J is TRBJ2-2 and V is TRBV4-2; tentatively, D is TRBD1 (5 bases). The germline CDR1 and CDR2 sequences are LGHNA and YNFKEQ. V lost 1 base and J 6 bases, leaving 15 bases between the germline ends. The CDR3 has 16 residues. CDR3 sequence (DNA): TGTGCCAGCAGCCAAGGTGGGGCTTTGATAGCCGGGGAGCTGTTTTTT. Its translation is CASSQGGALIAGELFF.

With respect to this clone: Other DNA variants within this sample encode the same CDR3. CDR3 nucleotide sequence: TGTGCCAGCAGTGAGATGGTGGGGGGTAACAATCAGCCCCAGCATTTT. Translating gives CASSEMVGGNNQPQHF. The chain links TRBV2 to TRBJ1-5, with D possibly matching TRBD1 (5 bases). This CDR3 contains 16 residues. The V gene's germline CDR1 is SNHLY and CDR2 FYNNEI. V was cut by 3 bases and J by 3 bases, with 15 bases left in between.

V usage is TRBV7-9 and J usage is TRBJ2-7, with TRBD1 as a possible D gene (6 bases). The CDR3 is made up of 15 amino acids. Looked up from germline, CDR1 is SEHNR and CDR2 is FQNEAQ (reference sequence). The V end lost 4 bases, the J end lost 4 bases, and 17 bases lay between the germline ends. The CDR3 loop reads CASSYIGGAEYEQYF. In nucleotides, the CDR3 is TGTGCCAGCAGCTACATTGGGGGCGCAGAATACGAGCAGTACTTC.

The V gene is TRBV5-4, the J gene TRBJ1-2; the D gene is possibly TRBD1 (6 bases). The CDR3 has 13 residues. Germline CDR1 and CDR2: SGHNT and YYREEE (reference sequence). The ends were cut back, 4 bases at V and 5 bases at J, with 12 bases in the middle. The CDR3 nucleotides are TGTGCCAGCAGCCAGGGACAAGAATATGGCTACACCTTC. Protein product: CASSQGQEYGYTF.

The chain employs TRBV5-1 and TRBJ2-3; D gene unclear. The V gene's germline CDR1 is SGHRS and CDR2 YFSETQ. This CDR3 comprises 14 residues. V lost 0 bases and J 4 bases, leaving 9 bases between the germline ends. CDR3 protein: CASSLDRVPDTQYF. The CDR3 DNA sequence: TGCGCCAGCAGCTTGGATAGGGTCCCAGATACGCAGTATTTT.